This paragraph reports one TCR beta chain. The ends lost 5 bases at V and 7 bases at J; junction bases unmatched: 9. Germline values: CDR1 SQVTM, CDR2 ANQGSEA. The CDR3 runs to 15 residues. This sample is drawn from a study of T cell changes during pregnancy in multiple sclerosis. Produced via immunoSEQ multiplex PCR; TCRdb's table is partial and in-frame only. The sample has about 49,000 clones, roughly 89% seen once. The material sequenced was peripheral blood, taken after pregnancy. This TCR was recovered from a female donor in good health, enrolled as a control in a pregnancy study. This sequence joins TRBV29-1 and TRBJ2-7, with 15 bases lining up with TRBD2. CDR3 region: CSVRGGLAGGEEQYF. The CDR3 DNA reads TGCAGCGTTCGAGGGGGACTAGCGGGAGGTGAAGAGCAGTACTTC.